The 22 T cell receptor beta chains listed next were all sequenced from one sample in a study of T-cell reconstitution after alpha-beta-depleted transplantation in children. Construction of the TCRbeta library involved unique molecular identifiers. One entry per CDR3 protein, called by TCRdb with MiXCR from the PCR reads. The sample lists about 500,000 distinct CDR3 sequences, over 9.5% seen once, with roughly 15% in the top ten. The sequenced sample was PBMCs, mostly from graft donor cells, obtained 180 days after TCRalphabeta/CD19-depleted stem cell transplant. Every receptor here comes from a female patient aged 2 to 10 who had a stem cell transplant for aplastic anemia, so the T cells may come from the graft donor.

This clonotype showed up just a few times. J is TRBJ2-1 and V is TRBV11-3; 12 bases are a match to TRBD1. From germline, CDR1 is SGHNT and CDR2 YENEEA. J was trimmed by 8 bases and V by 5 bases; bases with no gene match: 4. This CDR3 has 14 residues. The CDR3 sequence is CASSPGTGGDEQFF. The CDR3 DNA reads TGTGCCAGCAGCCCAGGGACAGGGGGCGATGAGCAGTTCTTC.

This clonotype appeared many times. This chain joins TRBV7-9 and TRBJ2-1; D remains unclear. CDR3 size: 17 residues. Germline V CDR1 and CDR2: SEHNR, FQNEAQ (reference sequence). Trimming pared 5 bases from V and 3 bases from J, leaving 20 bases between. CDR3 sequence reads: CASSPWVWPGIYNEQFF. CDR3 coding DNA: TGTGCCAGCAGCCCCTGGGTTTGGCCTGGTATCTACAATGAGCAGTTCTTC. Together with reference TRBV7-9 and TRBJ2-1, the CDR3 gives the full variable domain: DTGVSQNPRHKITKRGQNVTFRCDPISEHNRLYWYRQTLGQGPEFLTYFQNEAQLEKSRLLSDRFSAERPKGSFSTLEIQRTEQGDSAMYLCASSPWVWPGIYNEQFFGPGTRLTVL.

The V and J genes are TRBV4-3 and TRBJ2-5; D gene unclear. The V end was cut by 0 bases, the J end by 4 bases, with 9 bases between. This CDR3 has 14 residues. The germline V gene has CDR1 LGHNA and CDR2 YSLEER. The CDR3 sequence is CASSQDLPGETQYF. Written as DNA, the CDR3 is TGCGCCAGCAGCCAAGATCTTCCGGGAGAGACCCAGTACTTC.

This clonotype was detected only a few times. V usage is TRBV14 and J usage is TRBJ1-2; TRBD1 agrees at 7 bases. There are 20 residues in the CDR3. CDR1 is SGHDN, CDR2 FVKESK, per germline. J was trimmed by 0 bases and V by 0 bases; bases with no gene match: 16. CDR3 in amino acids: CASSQDTIHPGQPSNYGYTF. CDR3 nucleotides: TGTGCCAGCAGCCAAGATACGATTCATCCGGGACAGCCCTCTAACTATGGCTACACCTTC. The whole variable domain, remainder taken from reference TRBV14 and TRBJ1-2, is EAGVTQFPSHSVIEKGQTVTLRCDPISGHDNLYWYRRVMGKEIKFLLHFVKESKQDESGMPNNRFLAERTGGTYSTLKVQPAELEDSGVYFCASSQDTIHPGQPSNYGYTFGSGTRLTVV.

This clonotype was observed a handful of times. The chain links TRBV28 to TRBJ1-2; D gene ambiguous. The V gene's germline CDR1 is MDHEN and CDR2 SYDVKM. There are 9 residues in the CDR3. Trimming removed 7 bases from V and 9 bases from J, with 6 bases in between. The CDR3 coding sequence is TGTGCCAGCACCCCGCGCTACACCTTC. Residues: CASTPRYTF.

Of note for this clonotype: The conserved closing phenylalanine or tryptophan is absent in this CDR3, likely reflecting a read error. The chain links TRBV12-3 or TRBV12-4 to TRBJ2-1; D perhaps matches TRBD2 (5 bases). The CDR3 consists of 16 residues. Deletions cut 2 bases from V and 3 bases from J, with 14 bases between. In nucleotides, the CDR3 is TGTGCCAGCAGTTTAACCCCTAGAGGGAACTACAATGAGCAGTTCTTG. This encodes CASSLTPRGNYNEQFL.

This chain connects TRBV7-9 to TRBJ2-3, with D unresolved. The V end lost 2 bases, the J end lost 2 bases, and 17 bases lay between the germline ends. The CDR3 covers 17 residues. Germline V lookup: CDR1 SEHNR, CDR2 FQNEAQ (reference sequence). The CDR3 DNA is TGTGCCAGCAGCTTAAGTACGGTCATGCGGATCACAGATACGCAGTATTTT. The encoded protein is CASSLSTVMRITDTQYF.

This clonotype has only a few counts. The chain recombines TRBV11-2 with TRBJ1-2; TRBD1 matches at 8 bases. The CDR3 sequence is 15 residues long. The ends lost 1 base at V and 4 bases at J; junction bases unmatched: 5. Germline lookup yields CDR1 SGHAT and CDR2 FQNNGV. The CDR3 bases are TGTGCCAGCAGCTTAGCTAGGACAGGGTTCTATGGCTACACCTTC. Protein sequence: CASSLARTGFYGYTF.

Only a few counts were recorded for this clonotype. The V gene is TRBV4-3, the J gene TRBJ2-1, with D perhaps TRBD2 (6 bases). V shed 6 bases and J shed 1 base, with 13 bases lying between them. CDR3 size: 15 residues. The germline V gene encodes CDR1 LGHNA and CDR2 YSLEER. CDR3 sequence: CASSPGAGSYNEQFF. Written as DNA, the CDR3 is TGCGCCAGCAGTCCGGGAGCGGGTTCCTACAATGAGCAGTTCTTC.

In this sample, this clonotype turned up a few times. The chain's CDR3 is CSVGLAWSSYEQYF. The CDR3 DNA is TGCAGCGTGGGACTAGCTTGGAGCTCCTACGAGCAGTACTTC. The chain recombines TRBV29-1 with TRBJ2-7, with 9 bases aligning to TRBD2. The CDR3 loop spans 14 amino acids. From germline, CDR1 is SQVTM and CDR2 ANQGSEA. The ends lost 6 bases at V and 0 bases at J; junction bases unmatched: 6.

The gene calls are TRBV7-9 and TRBJ2-7; 7 bases are shared with TRBD2. Germline-derived CDR1 and CDR2 are SEHNR and FQNEAQ (reference sequence). J was trimmed by 0 bases and V by 5 bases; bases with no gene match: 10. This CDR3 has 16 amino acids. The CDR3, as DNA: TGTGCCAGCAGCGGAGGCGGGGGTCCATACTCCTACGAGCAGTACTTC. This translates into CASSGGGGPYSYEQYF. Using reference TRBV7-9 and TRBJ2-7 for the parts outside the CDR3, the full variable domain is DTGVSQNPRHKITKRGQNVTFRCDPISEHNRLYWYRQTLGQGPEFLTYFQNEAQLEKSRLLSDRFSAERPKGSFSTLEIQRTEQGDSAMYLCASSGGGGPYSYEQYFGPGTRLTVT.

In this sample, this clonotype turned up many times. This rearrangement joins TRBV15 to TRBJ2-5; no clear D gene. V shed 0 bases and J shed 2 bases, with 13 bases lying between them. Looked up from germline, CDR1 is LNHNV and CDR2 is YYDKDF (reference sequence). CDR3 length equals 16 residues. CDR3 region: CATSRDWYGIQETQYF. CDR3 DNA sequence: TGTGCCACCAGCAGAGATTGGTACGGAATACAAGAGACCCAGTACTTC.

This clonotype turned up a few times. The junction and the germline gene differ at one end; a read error may be behind it. The chain carries TRBV20-1 and TRBJ2-1; no firm D call. This CDR3 spans 12 amino acids. Germline V gene sequence: CDR1 DFQATT, CDR2 SNEGSKA (reference sequence). CDR3 amino acids: CSARYLDKEQFF. DNA of the CDR3: TGCAGTGCTAGGTACCTAGACAAGGAGCAGTTCTTC.

This clonotype has more than one count but fewer than ten. This chain connects TRBV6-1 to TRBJ1-2, with TRBD1 as a possible D gene (6 bases). The germline V gene has CDR1 MNHNS and CDR2 SASEGT. The CDR3 is made up of 15 amino acids. The germline V and J ends were trimmed by 8 bases and 5 bases, with 21 bases remaining between them. The CDR3 DNA reads as TGTGCCAGCGACTTATGGGCGGACAGAGAGTATGGCTACACCTTC. Translating gives CASDLWADREYGYTF.

The chain is built from TRBV6-1 and TRBJ2-7; D is unresolved. Germline values: CDR1 MNHNS, CDR2 SASEGT. The CDR3 runs to 14 residues. Trimming shortened V by 2 bases and J by 1 base, and 9 bases separated the two germline ends. The CDR3 DNA is TGTGCCAGCAGTGAAAAGGGCATTTCCTACGAGCAGTACGTC. The encoded protein is CASSEKGISYEQYV.

This chain uses TRBV7-2 with TRBJ1-2; 7 bases agree with TRBD1. The V gene end was trimmed by 1 base and the J gene end by 6 bases; junction bases not matched to a gene: 11. Germline V lookup: CDR1 SGHTA, CDR2 FQGNSA. CDR3 size: 16 residues. This chain's CDR3 is CASSLGQGLGGDGYTF. The CDR3 nucleotides are TGTGCCAGCAGCTTAGGACAGGGCCTCGGGGGGGATGGCTACACCTTC. The full variable domain, in which reference TRBV7-2 and TRBJ1-2 provide the parts outside the CDR3, is GAGVSQSPSNKVTEKGKDVELRCDPISGHTALYWYRQSLGQGLEFLIYFQGNSAPDKSGLPSDRFSAERTGGSVSTLTIQRTQQEDSAVYLCASSLGQGLGGDGYTFGSGTRLTVV.

V and J are TRBV7-9 and TRBJ2-7, with TRBD2 identical over 10 bases. Germline CDR1 is SEHNR and CDR2 is FQNEAQ (reference sequence). V dropped 1 base and J dropped 7; count of bases not matched to a gene: 10. This CDR3 has 16 residues. The CDR3 DNA sequence: TGTGCCAGCAGCTTAGTCTCACCTCTAGCGGGAGAGGAGCAGTACTTC. Translated, it gives CASSLVSPLAGEEQYF.

In its sample, this clonotype was seen many times. The chain joins TRBV12-3 or TRBV12-4 to TRBJ2-4, with D maybe TRBD1 (6 bases). This CDR3 is built from 15 residues. V was trimmed by 5 bases and J by 7 bases, leaving 18 bases between them. The CDR3 loop is CASSSSGTPSNIQYF. The DNA of the CDR3 is TGTGCCAGCAGTAGTTCCGGGACACCCTCCAACATTCAGTACTTC.

The gene calls are TRBV6-5 and TRBJ2-1; no firm D call. The ends were cut back, 2 bases at V and 4 bases at J, with 9 bases in the middle. The CDR3 is 14 residues long. From germline, CDR1 is MNHEY and CDR2 SVGAGI. The CDR3 spells CASSYNGVYNEQFF. DNA of the CDR3: TGTGCCAGCAGTTACAATGGCGTTTACAATGAGCAGTTCTTC.

The rearrangement uses TRBV7-2 and TRBJ2-1, with TRBD2 as a possible D gene (6 bases). Per germline, CDR1 SGHTA and CDR2 FQGNSA. Trimming removed 1 base at V and 3 bases at J, with 10 bases between. The CDR3 has 15 amino acids. CDR3 region: CASSLVAGIYNEQFF. The DNA for the CDR3 is TGTGCCAGCAGCTTAGTGGCGGGGATCTACAATGAGCAGTTCTTC.

The rearrangement links TRBV20-1 to TRBJ2-1, with D possibly called TRBD1 or TRBD2 (5 bases each). The germline gives CDR1 DFQATT, CDR2 SNEGSKA (reference sequence). With 0 bases removed from V and 5 bases from J, the gap between germline ends came to 17 bases. There are 16 residues in the CDR3. The CDR3 DNA is TGCAGTGCTAGAGATCCTAACGGGGCGTCGAACAATGAGCAGTTCTTC. The encoded protein is CSARDPNGASNNEQFF.

The genes are TRBV28 and TRBJ1-5; D is uncertain. This CDR3 contains 15 residues. Trimming shortened V by 8 bases and J by 6 bases, and 20 bases separated the two germline ends. Germline lookup yields CDR1 MDHEN and CDR2 SYDVKM. The CDR3 loop is CASGTASAGFQPQHF. For the CDR3, the DNA is TGTGCCAGCGGAACAGCATCCGCAGGCTTTCAGCCCCAGCATTTT.